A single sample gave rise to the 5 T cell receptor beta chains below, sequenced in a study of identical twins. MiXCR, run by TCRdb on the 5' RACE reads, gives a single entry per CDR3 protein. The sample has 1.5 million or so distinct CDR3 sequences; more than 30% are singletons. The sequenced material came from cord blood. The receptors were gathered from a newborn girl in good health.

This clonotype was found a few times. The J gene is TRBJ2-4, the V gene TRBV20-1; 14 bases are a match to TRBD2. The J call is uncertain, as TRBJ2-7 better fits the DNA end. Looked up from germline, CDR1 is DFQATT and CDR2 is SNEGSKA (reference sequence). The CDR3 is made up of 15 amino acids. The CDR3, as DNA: TGCAGTGCTAGAGAGGGACTAGCGGGAGACCACGAGCAGTACTTC. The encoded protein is CSAREGLAGDHEQYF.

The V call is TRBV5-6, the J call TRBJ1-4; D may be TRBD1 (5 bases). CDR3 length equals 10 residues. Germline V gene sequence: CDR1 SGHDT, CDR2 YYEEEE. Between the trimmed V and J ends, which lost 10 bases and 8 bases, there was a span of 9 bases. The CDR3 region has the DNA TGTGCCCCTCGGACAGAAAAACTGTTTTTT. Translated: CAPRTEKLFF.

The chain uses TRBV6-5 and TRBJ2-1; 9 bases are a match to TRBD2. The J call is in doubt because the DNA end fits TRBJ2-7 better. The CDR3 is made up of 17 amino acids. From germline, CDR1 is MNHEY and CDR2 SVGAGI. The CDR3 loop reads CASSYSPTSGNYNEQYF. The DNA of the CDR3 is TGTGCCAGCAGTTACTCCCCGACTAGCGGTAATTACAATGAGCAGTACTTC.

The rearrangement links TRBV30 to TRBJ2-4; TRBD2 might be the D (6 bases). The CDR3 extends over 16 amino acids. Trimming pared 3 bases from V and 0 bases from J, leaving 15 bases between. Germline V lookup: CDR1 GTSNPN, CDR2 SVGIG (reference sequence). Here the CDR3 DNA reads TGTGCCTGGAGCCACTCCGTGGGACTAGCCAAAAACATTCAGTACTTC. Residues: CAWSHSVGLAKNIQYF. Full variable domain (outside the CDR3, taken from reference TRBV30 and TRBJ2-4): SQTIHQWPATLVQPVGSPLSLECTVEGTSNPNLYWYRQAAGRGLQLLFYSVGIGQISSEVPQNLSASRPQDRQFILSSKKLLLSDSGFYLCAWSHSVGLAKNIQYFGAGTRLSVL.

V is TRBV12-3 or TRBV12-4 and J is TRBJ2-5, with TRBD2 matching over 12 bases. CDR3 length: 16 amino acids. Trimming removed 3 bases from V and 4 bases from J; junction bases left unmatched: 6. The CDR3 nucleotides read TGTGCCAGCAGTTTTTTTGTACTAGCGGGAGGAGAGACCCAGTACTTC. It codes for CASSFFVLAGGETQYF.